This TCR beta chain derives from a study of T cell clusters in autoimmune cytopenias. TRB rearrangements were amplified by touch-down multiplex PCR with mixed TRB-A/B primers. With the multiplex PCR reads reprocessed, TCRdb shows one record per CDR3 protein and no DNA. The sample's table shows around 8,000 distinct CDR3 sequences. TRB amplification used 250 ng of peripheral blood genomic DNA. Germline V CDR1 and CDR2: MNHEY, SVGAGI. There are 13 residues in the CDR3. Study observations and caveats: TRB repertoire shifts in secondary cytopenia and chronic lymphocytic leukemia mostly reflected lymphoma, not autoimmunity.

A note on this clonotype: Its antigen is still unknown.

The sample consisted of peripheral blood. The receptor was derived from a human donor with an autoimmune cytopenia or autoimmune hepatitis (not recorded which). This sequence joins TRBV6-5 and TRBJ1-6; there is no DNA to check the TCRdb D call of TRBD1. The CDR3 here is CASMGQWNSPLHF.